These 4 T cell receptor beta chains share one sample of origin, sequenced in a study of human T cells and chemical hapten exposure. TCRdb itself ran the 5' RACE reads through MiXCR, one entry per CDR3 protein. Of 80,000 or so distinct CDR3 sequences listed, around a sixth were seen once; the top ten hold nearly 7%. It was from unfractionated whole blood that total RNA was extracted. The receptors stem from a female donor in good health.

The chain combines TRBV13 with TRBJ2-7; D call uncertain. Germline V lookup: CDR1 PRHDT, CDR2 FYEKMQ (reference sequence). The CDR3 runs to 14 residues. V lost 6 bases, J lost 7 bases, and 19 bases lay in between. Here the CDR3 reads CASSIGTGLVEQYF. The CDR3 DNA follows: TGTGCCAGCAGTATTGGTACTGGGTTAGTAGAGCAGTACTTC.

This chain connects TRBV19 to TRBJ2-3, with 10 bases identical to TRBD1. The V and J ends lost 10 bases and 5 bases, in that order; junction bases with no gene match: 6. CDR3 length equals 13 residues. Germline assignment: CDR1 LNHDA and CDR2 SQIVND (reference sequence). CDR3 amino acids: CATTDRGVDTQYF. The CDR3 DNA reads TGTGCCACCACGGACAGGGGGGTAGATACGCAGTATTTT.

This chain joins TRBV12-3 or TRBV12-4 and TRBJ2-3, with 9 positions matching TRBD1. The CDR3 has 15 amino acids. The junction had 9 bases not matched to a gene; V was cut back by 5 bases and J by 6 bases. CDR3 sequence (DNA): TGTGCCAGCAGTCCCAACAGGGGGCGGAGGGATACGCAGTATTTT. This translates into CASSPNRGRRDTQYF.

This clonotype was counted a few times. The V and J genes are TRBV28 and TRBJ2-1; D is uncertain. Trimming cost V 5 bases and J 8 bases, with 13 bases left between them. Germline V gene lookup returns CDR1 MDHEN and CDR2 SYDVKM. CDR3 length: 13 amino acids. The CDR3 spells CASSPSSWDEQFF. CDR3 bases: TGTGCCAGCAGTCCGTCGAGTTGGGATGAGCAGTTCTTC. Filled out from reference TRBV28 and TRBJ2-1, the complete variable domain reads DVKVTQSSRYLVKRTGEKVFLECVQDMDHENMFWYRQDPGLGLRLIYFSYDVKMKEKGDIPEGYSVSREKKERFSLILESASTNQTSMYLCASSPSSWDEQFFGPGTRLTVL.